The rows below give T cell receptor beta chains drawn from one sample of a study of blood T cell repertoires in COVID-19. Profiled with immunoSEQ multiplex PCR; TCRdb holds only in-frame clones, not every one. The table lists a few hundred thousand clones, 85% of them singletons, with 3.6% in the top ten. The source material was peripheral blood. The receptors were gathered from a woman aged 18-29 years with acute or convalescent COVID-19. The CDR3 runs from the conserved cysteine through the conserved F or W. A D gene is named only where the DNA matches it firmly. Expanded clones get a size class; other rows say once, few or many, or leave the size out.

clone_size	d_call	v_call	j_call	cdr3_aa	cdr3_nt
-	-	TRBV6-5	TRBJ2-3	CASSPITRDTQYF	TGTGCCAGCAGTCCGATAACGCGGGATACGCAGTATTTT
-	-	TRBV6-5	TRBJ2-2	CASSFDRVTGELFF	TGTGCCAGCAGTTTTGACAGAGTAACCGGGGAGCTGTTTTTT
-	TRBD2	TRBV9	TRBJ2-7	CASSVGARRTSGYEQYF	TGTGCCAGCAGCGTAGGCGCCAGAAGGACTAGCGGCTACGAGCAGTACTTC
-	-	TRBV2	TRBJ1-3	CASYYSGNTIYF	TGTGCCAGCTACTACTCTGGAAACACCATATATTTT
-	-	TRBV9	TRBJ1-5	CASSRSGVSHQPQHF	TGTGCCAGCAGCCGATCCGGTGTCTCCCATCAGCCCCAGCATTTT
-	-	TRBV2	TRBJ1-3	CASSGEQGNTIYF	TGTGCCAGCAGCGGGGAACAGGGAAACACCATATATTTT
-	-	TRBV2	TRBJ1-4	CASRGSEKLFF	TGTGCCTCGCGGGGAAGTGAAAAACTGTTTTTT
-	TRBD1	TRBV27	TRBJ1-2	CASSFSERQGRFNYGYTF	TGTGCCAGCAGTTTTTCGGAACGACAGGGGAGGTTCAACTATGGCTACACCTTC
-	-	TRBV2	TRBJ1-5	CASSRGDSNQPQHF	TGTGCCAGCAGTCGGGGGGATAGCAATCAGCCCCAGCATTTC
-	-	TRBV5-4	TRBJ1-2	CASSFPGTNHLYGYTF	TGTGCCAGCAGCTTTCCCGGGACAAATCACCTATATGGCTACACCTTC
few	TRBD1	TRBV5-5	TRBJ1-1	CASSVGQGDTEAFF	TGTGCCAGCAGCGTGGGACAGGGAGACACTGAAGCTTTCTTT
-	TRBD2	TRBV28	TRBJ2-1	CASSLPQGGSNEQFF	TGTGCCAGCAGTTTACCGCAGGGCGGGAGCAATGAGCAGTTCTTC
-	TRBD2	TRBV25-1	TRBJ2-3	CASSGLAGRTDTQYF	TGTGCCAGCAGCGGACTAGCGGGACGCACAGATACGCAGTATTTT
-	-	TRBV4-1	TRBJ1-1	CASSQEGFRRTEAFF	TGCGCCAGCAGCCAAGAAGGTTTCCGGAGGACTGAAGCTTTCTTT
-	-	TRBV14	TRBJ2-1	CASSQVGRYNEQFF	TGTGCCAGCAGCCAAGTGGGGCGGTACAATGAGCAGTTCTTC
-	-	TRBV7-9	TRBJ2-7	CASSATGISYEQYF	TGTGCCAGCAGCGCTACAGGGATTTCCTACGAGCAGTACTTC
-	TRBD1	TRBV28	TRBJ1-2	CASSLGTGVGYTF	TGTGCCAGCAGCCTCGGGACAGGGGTTGGCTACACCTTC
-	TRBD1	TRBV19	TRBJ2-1	CASSDRGTGSSYNEQFF	TGTGCCAGTAGCGATAGGGGGACAGGGAGCTCCTACAATGAGCAGTTCTTC
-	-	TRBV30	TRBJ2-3	CAWSPPGGTDTQYF	TGTGCCTGGAGTCCCCCCGGTGGCACAGATACGCAGTATTTT
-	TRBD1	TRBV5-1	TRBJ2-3	CASSLDTGADTQYF	TGCGCCAGCAGCTTGGACACAGGGGCAGATACGCAGTATTTT
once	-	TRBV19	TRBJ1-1	CASSTPGGVVTEAFF	TGTGCCAGTAGTACCCCGGGGGGGGTGGTCACTGAAGCTTTCTTT
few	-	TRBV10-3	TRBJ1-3	CAITGDLSGNTIYF	TGTGCCATCACAGGGGACCTCTCTGGAAACACCATATATTTT